Shown below are 14 T cell receptor beta chains from a single sample sequenced in a study of radiotherapy plus CTLA-4 blockade in lung cancer. Method: immunoSEQ multiplex PCR; TCRdb's copy keeps in-frame clones and lacks some. The profile shows around 53,000 clones, about 88% of them singletons. Sequenced material: peripheral blood, taken from a patient treated with radiotherapy plus ipilimumab. All receptors derive from a human donor with non-small cell lung cancer that progressed on radiotherapy plus ipilimumab. Some clones in this sample may be carry-over from other donors' samples.

This chain connects TRBV11-2 to TRBJ2-4, with 10 bases that match TRBD1. Unmatched junction bases numbered 2, after V lost 3 bases and J lost 6 bases. Germline lookup yields CDR1 SGHAT and CDR2 FQNNGV. This CDR3 contains 14 residues. The CDR3 reads CASSLTGGVNIQYF. The CDR3 DNA sequence: TGTGCCAGCAGCTTGACAGGGGGCGTAAACATTCAGTACTTC.

The CDR3 DNA reads as TGTGCCAGCAGCATGGGCCCGCCCCATGAGCAGTTCTTC. It translates to CASSMGPPHEQFF. The rearrangement joins TRBV27 to TRBJ2-1; the D is unclear. CDR3 length equals 13 residues. V lost 6 bases and J lost 8, with 14 bases in between. Germline V gene lookup returns CDR1 MNHEY and CDR2 SMNVEV (reference sequence).

The V call is TRBV5-1, the J call TRBJ2-7; 7 bases line up with TRBD2. Germline V gives CDR1 SGHRS, CDR2 YFSETQ. Trimming at V came to 0 bases and at J to 2 bases, leaving 5 bases not matched to a gene. The CDR3 runs 15 residues. CDR3 residues: CASSLAGTTTYEQYF. In DNA form, the CDR3 reads TGCGCCAGCAGCTTGGCCGGGACTACTACCTACGAGCAGTACTTC.

The chain links TRBV6-5 to TRBJ2-7, with TRBD2 identical over 9 bases. CDR1 and CDR2 from the germline V gene are MNHEY and SVGAGI. V was pared by 6 bases and J by 4 bases, with 10 bases of the junction left unmatched. The CDR3 is 15 amino acids. Here the CDR3 reads CASSPRSGRRYEQYF. CDR3 nucleotide sequence: TGTGCCAGCAGCCCTAGGAGCGGGAGGAGGTACGAGCAGTACTTC.

In this sample, this clone turned up a few times. The chain uses TRBV5-6 and TRBJ1-3; TRBD1 aligns across 7 bases. With 0 bases clipped from V and 0 bases from J, the junction kept 9 bases outside the gene matches. Per germline, CDR1 SGHDT and CDR2 YYEEEE. The CDR3 contains 18 residues. The CDR3 protein is CASSLGADTGVSGNTIYF. The CDR3 coding sequence is TGTGCCAGCAGCTTGGGGGCAGATACAGGGGTCTCTGGAAACACCATATATTTT.

The chain carries TRBV5-1 and TRBJ1-6; tentatively, D is TRBD1 (5 bases). The CDR3 covers 15 residues. V was trimmed by 1 base and J by 0 bases, leaving 5 bases between them. Germline V gene sequence: CDR1 SGHRS, CDR2 YFSETQ. CDR3: CASSLQGSYNSPLHF. CDR3 DNA: TGCGCCAGCAGCTTGCAGGGCTCCTATAATTCACCCCTCCACTTT.

The chain carries TRBV27 and TRBJ2-3, with TRBD1 matching over 8 bases. This CDR3 is built from 14 residues. The germline V gene encodes CDR1 MNHEY and CDR2 SMNVEV (reference sequence). The junction had 5 bases not matched to a gene; V was cut back by 5 bases and J by 4 bases. CDR3 in DNA: TGTGCCAGCAGTCAGAAACAGGGGGCAGATACGCAGTATTTT. It translates to CASSQKQGADTQYF.

V is TRBV6-6 and J is TRBJ1-3; 7 bases fit TRBD1. The germline V gene encodes CDR1 MNHNY and CDR2 SVGAGI (reference sequence). Trimming took 2 bases from V and 4 from J; bases not matched to a gene: 2. The CDR3 contains 14 residues. The CDR3: CASSYQGGGNTIYF. CDR3 nucleotides: TGTGCCAGCAGTTACCAGGGGGGAGGAAACACCATATATTTT.

The chain employs TRBV7-9 and TRBJ2-1; 8 bases match TRBD2. CDR1 is SEHNR and CDR2 is FQNEAQ in the germline V gene (reference sequence). The CDR3 consists of 14 residues. V lost 5 bases, J lost 8 bases, and 8 bases stayed unmatched. CDR3 sequence: CASSPGLGPDEQFF. CDR3 sequence (DNA): TGTGCCAGCAGCCCGGGACTAGGGCCGGATGAGCAGTTCTTC.

The gene calls are TRBV7-2 and TRBJ2-5; 9 bases match TRBD1. The J call may be incorrect, as the DNA end agrees better with TRBJ2-7. Germline lookup yields CDR1 SGHTA and CDR2 FQGNSA. The CDR3 runs 16 residues. For the CDR3, the DNA is TGTGCCAGCAGCTACCCCGGGACAGGGCTTTCCTACGAGCAGTACTTC. Translation: CASSYPGTGLSYEQYF.

The CDR3 spells CASNSGVSEQYF. The DNA for the CDR3 is TGCGCCAGCAACTCGGGGGTCTCCGAGCAGTACTTC. The chain carries TRBV5-1 and TRBJ2-7; TRBD2 is a possible D gene (6 bases). This CDR3 has 12 amino acids. V was trimmed by 6 bases and J by 6 bases, leaving 13 bases between them. Germline CDR1 SGHRS, CDR2 YFSETQ.

The chain has TRBV4-2 and TRBJ1-2; 10 bases line up with TRBD1. Germline assignment: CDR1 LGHNA and CDR2 YNFKEQ. Trimming cost V 1 base and J 0 bases; bases outside gene matches: 5. The CDR3 runs 17 residues. Here the CDR3 DNA reads TGTGCCAGCAGCCAAGGACAGGGGGCAACAGCTAACTATGGCTACACCTTC. As protein: CASSQGQGATANYGYTF.

The chain links TRBV25-1 to TRBJ1-2, with TRBD1 matching over 9 bases. The CDR3 has 14 amino acids. Germline assignment: CDR1 MGHDK and CDR2 SYGVNS. V shed 4 bases and J 5 bases; nucleotides not matched to a gene: 5. The CDR3 sequence is CASSGADRGYGYTF. The CDR3 DNA is TGTGCCAGCAGTGGCGCCGACAGGGGGTATGGCTACACCTTC.

V and J are TRBV27 and TRBJ2-1; TRBD1 might be the D (5 bases). Germline V gene data show CDR1 as MNHEY and CDR2 as SMNVEV (reference sequence). Trimming took off 8 bases at V and 0 bases at J, with 14 bases between the two ends. CDR3 length: 15 residues. This CDR3 is CASQMGRSSYNEQFF. The CDR3 nucleotides read TGTGCCAGCCAGATGGGGCGGAGCTCCTACAATGAGCAGTTCTTC.